The 18 T cell receptor beta chains below come from one sample, sequenced in a study of cytomegalovirus exposure and HLA in healthy donors. It was with 60 Vbeta and 13 Jbeta primers that the PCR ran. Produced via immunoSEQ multiplex PCR; TCRdb's table is partial and in-frame only. The sample consists of fewer than 200,000 clones, approximately 77% of them appearing once. The material sequenced was PBMCs. These receptor sequences come from a male donor in good health and CMV-seronegative.

J is TRBJ2-2 and V is TRBV9; D uncertain. With 2 bases removed from V and 0 bases from J, the gap between germline ends came to 5 bases. This CDR3 has 14 residues. Germline V gene lookup returns CDR1 SGDLS and CDR2 YYNGEE. CDR3 residues: CASSVSANTGELFF. For the CDR3, the DNA is TGTGCCAGCAGCGTCTCCGCGAACACCGGGGAGCTGTTTTTT.

In its sample, this clone was seen once. V and J are TRBV27 and TRBJ2-5; D may be TRBD2 (5 bases). The CDR3 spans 13 residues. Germline CDR1 reads MNHEY; CDR2 reads SMNVEV (reference sequence). V dropped 6 bases and J dropped 0 bases, with 8 bases sitting between them. DNA of the CDR3: TGTGCCAGCAGGCGGGTGTACCAAGAGACCCAGTACTTC. Amino acid sequence: CASRRVYQETQYF.

This chain joins TRBV5-3 and TRBJ2-7, with no clear D. TRBV5-3 is reported as an ORF; its role is uncertain. The CDR3 spans 13 residues. V gave up 8 bases and J gave up 5 bases, with 17 bases separating them. This chain's CDR3 is CASPLPGQHEQYF. The DNA for the CDR3 is TGTGCCAGTCCTCTTCCGGGTCAGCACGAGCAGTACTTC.

The rearrangement uses TRBV7-3 and TRBJ1-5, with TRBD1 matching over 7 bases. This CDR3 region has 16 residues. V gave up 1 base and J gave up 9 bases; unmatched junction bases: 12. From germline, CDR1 is SGHTA and CDR2 FQGTGA. CDR3 DNA: TGTGCCAGCAGCTTAAAGACAGGGTTGGGGCATGGGCCCCAGCATTTT. It encodes CASSLKTGLGHGPQHF.

The chain joins TRBV7-2 to TRBJ2-1, with TRBD2 identical over 11 bases. The CDR3 totals 15 residues. Per the germline V gene, CDR1 is SGHTA and CDR2 is FQGNSA. Trimming at V came to 5 bases and at J to 4 bases, leaving 4 bases not matched to a gene. CDR3 sequence reads: CASSQLAGEYNEQFF. CDR3 DNA: TGTGCCAGCAGCCAACTAGCGGGAGAATACAATGAGCAGTTCTTC. The full variable domain, in which reference TRBV7-2 and TRBJ2-1 provide the parts outside the CDR3, is GAGVSQSPSNKVTEKGKDVELRCDPISGHTALYWYRQSLGQGLEFLIYFQGNSAPDKSGLPSDRFSAERTGGSVSTLTIQRTQQEDSAVYLCASSQLAGEYNEQFFGPGTRLTVL.

This clone was recorded a few times. V is TRBV25-1 and J is TRBJ1-1, with a tentative D call TRBD1 (5 bases). Germline V gene lookup returns CDR1 MGHDK and CDR2 SYGVNS. CDR3 length: 13 amino acids. The V gene lost 0 bases and the J gene lost 10 bases, with 12 bases spanning the gap. CDR3 DNA sequence: TGTGCCAGCAGTGAATATGGCGGGGGGGGAGCTTTCTTT. This gives the protein CASSEYGGGGAFF.

This chain links TRBV27 with TRBJ1-4; D not certain. This CDR3 contains 14 residues. The germline V gene has CDR1 MNHEY and CDR2 SMNVEV (reference sequence). Trimming left V 4 bases short and J 3 bases short, with 9 bases between. CDR3 sequence (DNA): TGTGCCAGCAGTTGGGCAGCCGCTAATGAAAAACTGTTTTTT. The encoded protein is CASSWAAANEKLFF.

This sequence joins TRBV5-6 and TRBJ1-1, with D perhaps matching TRBD1 (6 bases). CDR1 is SGHDT, CDR2 YYEEEE, per germline. This CDR3 comprises 13 residues. V gave up 3 bases and J gave up 1 base, with 7 bases separating them. CDR3 coding DNA: TGTGCCAGCAGCTGGGGACAGAACACTGAAGCTTTCTTT. Translation: CASSWGQNTEAFF.

In regard to this clone: Other DNA sequences from this sample encode an identical CDR3 as well. The chain recombines TRBV9 with TRBJ1-3, with 8 bases fitting TRBD1. Germline V gene data show CDR1 as SGDLS and CDR2 as YYNGEE. This CDR3 comprises 15 residues. V lost 3 bases and J lost 4; bases outside the gene matches: 6. The CDR3 is CASSEDRAKGNTIYF. The DNA for the CDR3 is TGTGCCAGCAGCGAGGACAGGGCCAAAGGAAACACCATATATTTT.

This clone was seen a few times. The CDR3 DNA reads TGTGCCAGCAGCCGGACAGGAGCGAACACCGGGGAGCTGTTTTTT. This codes for CASSRTGANTGELFF. The chain has TRBV7-9 and TRBJ2-2, with 7 bases lining up with TRBD1. V dropped 5 bases and J dropped 0; count of bases not matched to a gene: 3. Germline V CDR1 and CDR2: SEHNR, FQNEAQ (reference sequence). This CDR3 comprises 15 residues.

The chain is built from TRBV5-1 and TRBJ2-7; a weak D match, TRBD1 (6 bases). This CDR3 spans 15 amino acids. Germline CDR1 is SGHRS and CDR2 is YFSETQ. The V gene lost 0 bases and the J gene lost 6 bases, with 16 bases spanning the gap. CDR3 in amino acids: CASSLEARGGGEQYF. The DNA for the CDR3 is TGCGCCAGCAGCTTGGAGGCCAGGGGTGGGGGCGAGCAGTACTTC.

This clone has a handful of counts. This chain joins TRBV9 and TRBJ2-7, with a possible D match to TRBD2 (6 bases). From germline, CDR1 is SGDLS and CDR2 YYNGEE. Trimming left V 0 bases short and J 3 bases short, with 7 bases between. The CDR3 is made up of 13 amino acids. This CDR3 is CASSVGGDYEQYF. CDR3 DNA sequence: TGTGCCAGCAGCGTAGGGGGGGACTACGAGCAGTACTTC.

V and J are TRBV6-5 and TRBJ2-5; D perhaps matches TRBD1 (6 bases). The better agreement between TRBJ2-7 and the DNA end casts doubt on the J call. Germline CDR1 is MNHEY and CDR2 is SVGAGI. The CDR3 extends over 14 amino acids. The CDR3 region is CASTKGVFSYEQYF. Written as DNA, the CDR3 is TGTGCCAGCACCAAGGGGGTTTTTTCCTACGAGCAGTACTTC.

The chain is built from TRBV11-3 and TRBJ2-5, with TRBD1 matching 9 bases. The V segment lost 4 bases and the J segment 5 bases; nucleotides outside the gene matches: 8. Germline CDR1 is SGHNT and CDR2 is YENEEA. The CDR3 covers 15 residues. The CDR3 nucleotides are TGTGCCAGCAGCTCTTCCGGGACAGGGAGGGAGACCCAGTACTTC. Translated: CASSSSGTGRETQYF.

The chain's CDR3 is CASSDSGSGTTGELFF. CDR3 coding DNA: TGTGCCAGCAGTGATAGCGGGAGCGGGACCACCGGGGAGCTGTTTTTT. This rearrangement joins TRBV25-1 to TRBJ2-2, with TRBD2 matching 9 bases. The germline V gene has CDR1 MGHDK and CDR2 SYGVNS. This CDR3 spans 16 amino acids. The junction had 6 bases not matched to a gene; V was cut back by 3 bases and J by 4 bases.

The chain employs TRBV18 and TRBJ2-5; D remains ambiguous. The germline CDR1 and CDR2 sequences are KGHSH and LQKENI. The CDR3 runs 13 residues. V was cut by 7 bases and J by 5 bases, with 14 bases left in between. CDR3 protein: CASFPSVEETQYF. The CDR3 bases are TGTGCCAGCTTCCCTTCGGTTGAGGAGACCCAGTACTTC. The full variable domain, rest sourced from reference TRBV18 and TRBJ2-5, is NAGVMQNPRHLVRRRGQEARLRCSPMKGHSHVYWYRQLPEEGLKFMVYLQKENIIDESGMPKERFSAEFPKEGPSILRIQQVVRGDSAAYFCASFPSVEETQYFGPGTRLLVL.

The chain uses TRBV7-2 and TRBJ1-2; tentatively, D is TRBD1 (6 bases). Germline V lookup: CDR1 SGHTA, CDR2 FQGNSA. Trimming shortened V by 5 bases and J by 4 bases, and 14 bases separated the two germline ends. CDR3 length equals 14 residues. For the CDR3, the DNA is TGTGCCAGCAGCATAGAACAGGGTAGCTATGGCTACACCTTC. Its protein product is CASSIEQGSYGYTF.

This clone was seen a handful of times. The chain carries TRBV5-4 and TRBJ1-1, with TRBD1 matching 10 bases. Losses at the gene ends were 4 bases for V and 4 bases for J; bases not matched to a gene: 10. This CDR3 has 16 residues. The germline V gene has CDR1 SGHNT and CDR2 YYREEE (reference sequence). CDR3 DNA: TGTGCCAGCAGCCCGGACAGGGGGAGCCTTCTCACTGAAGCTTTCTTT. This translates into CASSPDRGSLLTEAFF.